These 19 T cell receptor beta chains share one sample of origin, sequenced in a study of long-term antiretroviral therapy in people with HIV. Assay version v3.0 of immunoSEQ was used, and it was run at survey level. Profiled with immunoSEQ multiplex PCR; TCRdb holds only in-frame clones, not every one. The table has some 27,000 clones, roughly 84% seen once. This specimen consisted of unsorted PBMCs, obtained 0.4 years after starting antiretroviral therapy. The receptors derive from a man aged 18 to 35 with HIV.

V is TRBV7-9 and J is TRBJ2-7; 12 positions agree with TRBD2. CDR1 and CDR2 (germline): SEHNR, FQNEAQ (reference sequence). The CDR3 totals 17 residues. V was pared by 3 bases and J by 0 bases, with 6 bases of the junction left unmatched. The CDR3 DNA follows: TGTGCCAGCAGCTTGGCTGCGACTAGCGGGAGCTCCTACGAGCAGTACTTC. This codes for CASSLAATSGSSYEQYF.

J is TRBJ2-2 and V is TRBV27; 8 bases are shared with TRBD1. The V gene end was trimmed by 3 bases and the J gene end by 9 bases; junction bases not matched to a gene: 9. Germline V gives CDR1 MNHEY, CDR2 SMNVEV (reference sequence). The CDR3 consists of 15 residues. CDR3 in amino acids: CASSFRRQGTRELFF. In nucleotides, the CDR3 is TGTGCCAGCAGTTTCCGGCGACAGGGGACGAGGGAGCTGTTTTTT.

In its sample, this clone was seen once. This chain uses TRBV9 with TRBJ2-7, with 11 bases aligning to TRBD1. V trimming: 4 bases; J trimming: 6 bases; junction bases outside the gene matches: 6. The CDR3 has 14 amino acids. CDR1 and CDR2 from the germline V gene are SGDLS and YYNGEE. The CDR3 sequence: CASSLTGTGGEQYF. Here the CDR3 DNA reads TGTGCCAGCAGCCTCACCGGGACAGGGGGCGAGCAGTACTTC. Full variable domain (remainder filled in from reference TRBV9 and TRBJ2-7): DSGVTQTPKHLITATGQRVTLRCSPRSGDLSVYWYQQSLDQGLQFLIQYYNGEERAKGNILERFSAQQFPDLHSELNLSSLELGDSALYFCASSLTGTGGEQYFGPGTRLTVT.

This clone was seen a few times. The rearrangement joins TRBV19 to TRBJ1-1; D is perhaps TRBD1 (6 bases). The CDR3 totals 13 residues. V lost 3 bases and J lost 4, with 9 bases in between. Looked up from germline, CDR1 is LNHDA and CDR2 is SQIVND (reference sequence). Here the CDR3 DNA reads TGTGCCAGTAGTATTGGAGGGGGCACTGAAGCTTTCTTT. Translating it yields CASSIGGGTEAFF.

V gene TRBV11-1 combines with J gene TRBJ2-7; TRBD1 might be the D (6 bases). Deletions cut 10 bases from V and 5 bases from J, with 15 bases between. The CDR3 runs to 12 residues. Germline V lookup: CDR1 SGHAT, CDR2 FQDESV (reference sequence). The CDR3 coding sequence is TGTGCCACCCAAACAGGGAACCACGAGCAGTACTTC. Translating it yields CATQTGNHEQYF.

This chain connects TRBV6-6 to TRBJ2-7; D gene ambiguous. Germline lookup yields CDR1 MNHNY and CDR2 SVGAGI (reference sequence). CDR3 size: 11 residues. V lost 0 bases and J 6 bases, leaving 3 bases between the germline ends. The CDR3 region has the DNA TGTGCCAGCAGTTACTCTGGCGAGCAGTACTTC. Protein product: CASSYSGEQYF.

The chain links TRBV6-5 to TRBJ2-3; D gene ambiguous. V was shortened by 7 bases and J by 2 bases, with 7 bases between the two germline ends. The CDR3 runs 12 residues. Germline V gene data show CDR1 as MNHEY and CDR2 as SVGAGI. The CDR3 bases are TGTGCCAGCAACAAGCCCACAGATACGCAGTATTTT. Translation gives CASNKPTDTQYF.

This clone occurred once. V gene TRBV27 combines with J gene TRBJ2-5; 7 nucleotides align to TRBD2. V shed 3 bases and J 5 bases; nucleotides not matched to a gene: 9. CDR1 and CDR2 (germline): MNHEY, SMNVEV (reference sequence). CDR3 length: 15 residues. DNA of the CDR3: TGTGCCAGCAGTTTGAGATGGGGGGGGTGGGAGACCCAGTACTTC. It is translated as CASSLRWGGWETQYF.

The V and J genes are TRBV29-1 and TRBJ1-3; 10 nucleotides match TRBD1. This CDR3 region has 15 residues. Per the germline V gene, CDR1 is SQVTM and CDR2 is ANQGSEA. V lost 5 bases to trimming and J lost 0 bases; unmatched junction nucleotides: 4. The CDR3 DNA reads as TGCAGCGTTACGGGACAGGGGTCCTCTGGAAACACCATATATTTT. Residues: CSVTGQGSSGNTIYF.

The CDR3 is CASSGTSEFEQFF. CDR3 coding DNA: TGTGCCTCCTCCGGGACTAGTGAATTTGAGCAGTTCTTC. This chain uses TRBV15 with TRBJ2-1, with TRBD2 identical over 8 bases. V lost 11 bases to trimming and J lost 9 bases; unmatched junction nucleotides: 12. CDR3 length: 13 residues. CDR1 is LNHNV and CDR2 is YYDKDF in the germline V gene (reference sequence).

This CDR3 is CASSVEGQGVGEQYF. The CDR3, as DNA: TGTGCCAGCAGCGTAGAAGGACAGGGGGTCGGGGAGCAGTACTTC. The rearrangement links TRBV9 to TRBJ2-7; 10 bases agree with TRBD1. Germline values: CDR1 SGDLS, CDR2 YYNGEE. The CDR3 consists of 15 residues. Trimming took 0 bases from V and 7 from J; bases not matched to a gene: 7.

CDR3 sequence: CASTKTETGSYGYTF. The DNA of the CDR3 is TGTGCCAGCACCAAGACCGAGACAGGGAGCTATGGCTACACCTTC. The V gene is TRBV6-6, the J gene TRBJ1-2; 7 bases map to TRBD1. CDR3 length: 15 amino acids. Trimming took 7 bases from V and 4 from J; bases not matched to a gene: 12. Germline CDR1 reads MNHNY; CDR2 reads SVGAGI (reference sequence).

The chain combines TRBV28 with TRBJ2-7, with a possible D match to TRBD1 (5 bases). There are 14 residues in the CDR3. V was pared by 3 bases and J by 2 bases, with 11 bases between. In germline, CDR1 is MDHEN, CDR2 SYDVKM. The CDR3 coding sequence is TGTGCCAGCAGTTTCGGGCAGGGCCCCTACGAGCAGTACTTC. Its protein product is CASSFGQGPYEQYF.

The CDR3 nucleotides read TGTGCCATGGGAGAGGGGGACGGGGAGCTGTTTTTT. It codes for CAMGEGDGELFF. The rearrangement joins TRBV10-3 to TRBJ2-2; tentative D call: TRBD1 (6 bases). Trimming took off 9 bases at V and 7 bases at J, with 12 bases between the two ends. CDR1 ENHRY and CDR2 SYGVKD come from the germline V gene. This CDR3 spans 12 amino acids.

This clone was detected once. The genes are TRBV27 and TRBJ2-1; D is possibly TRBD1 or TRBD2 (5 bases each). From germline, CDR1 is MNHEY and CDR2 SMNVEV (reference sequence). Trimming cost V 2 bases and J 0 bases, with 14 bases left between them. This CDR3 is 17 amino acids long. The CDR3 reads CASSLADPGSSYNEQFF. CDR3 in DNA: TGTGCCAGCAGTTTAGCGGATCCAGGGAGCTCCTACAATGAGCAGTTCTTC.

This chain connects TRBV6-1 to TRBJ2-1; 7 nucleotides agree with TRBD1. CDR3 length equals 14 residues. V was clipped by 2 bases and J by 9 bases; unmatched bases: 7. CDR1 and CDR2 (germline): MNHNS, SASEGT. CDR3 sequence: CASSERGQTPEQFF. For the CDR3, the DNA is TGTGCCAGCAGTGAAAGGGGACAGACACCTGAGCAGTTCTTC.

The chain carries TRBV5-1 and TRBJ2-2; D is unclear. Germline lookup yields CDR1 SGHRS and CDR2 YFSETQ. The V end was cut by 6 bases, the J end by 1 base, with 16 bases between. CDR3 length: 16 amino acids. The CDR3: CASTRWVGLNTGELFF. The CDR3 DNA reads as TGCGCCAGCACCCGGTGGGTAGGGTTGAACACCGGGGAGCTGTTTTTT.

The chain employs TRBV9 and TRBJ2-3, with TRBD1 identical over 10 bases. V trimming: 0 bases; J trimming: 3 bases; junction bases outside the gene matches: 1. The CDR3 sequence is 15 residues long. Germline lookup yields CDR1 SGDLS and CDR2 YYNGEE. The CDR3 reads CASSVEDRGTDTQYF. DNA of the CDR3: TGTGCCAGCAGCGTAGAGGACAGGGGGACAGATACGCAGTATTTT.

This chain connects TRBV15 to TRBJ2-7; D not certain. The CDR3 is 13 residues long. The ends were cut back, 0 bases at V and 2 bases at J, with 5 bases in the middle. The germline gives CDR1 LNHNV, CDR2 YYDKDF (reference sequence). The CDR3, as DNA: TGTGCCACCAGCAGAGAGGCTACCTACGAGCAGTACTTC. Translating it yields CATSREATYEQYF.